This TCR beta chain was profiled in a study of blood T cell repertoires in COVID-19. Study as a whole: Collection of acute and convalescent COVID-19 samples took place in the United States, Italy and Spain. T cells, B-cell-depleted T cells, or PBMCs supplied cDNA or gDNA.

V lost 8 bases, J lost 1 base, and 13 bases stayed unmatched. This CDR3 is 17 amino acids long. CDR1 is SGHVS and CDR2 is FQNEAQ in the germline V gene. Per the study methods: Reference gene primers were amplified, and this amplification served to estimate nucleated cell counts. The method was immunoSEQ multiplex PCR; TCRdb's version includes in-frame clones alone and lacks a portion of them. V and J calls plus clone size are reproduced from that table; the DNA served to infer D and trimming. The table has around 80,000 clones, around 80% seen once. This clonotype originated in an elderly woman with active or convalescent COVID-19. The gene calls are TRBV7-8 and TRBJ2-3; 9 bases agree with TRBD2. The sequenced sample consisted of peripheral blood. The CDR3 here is CASLGYAGGVGTDTQYF. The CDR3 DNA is TGTGCCAGCCTAGGGTATGCGGGGGGGGTTGGCACAGATACGCAGTATTTT.